This T cell receptor (beta chain) was identified during a study of blood T cell repertoires in COVID-19. Whole-study context: PBMCs, B-cell-depleted T cells, or T cells provided the cDNA or gDNA that made up the material.

Participants reported their clinical history, and cohort assignment relied on those reports. Profiling relied on immunoSEQ multiplex PCR, and the TCRdb table lists in-frame clones only, not all of them. In the table there are 350,000 to 450,000 clones, roughly nine tenths of which are singletons. V was pared by 2 bases and J by 5 bases, with 9 bases between. Germline CDR1 and CDR2: SGHTA and FQGNSA. This CDR3 spans 13 amino acids. V and J are TRBV7-2 and TRBJ1-2; D is undetermined. The source is a woman aged 25-40 years who had recovered from COVID-19. Sequencing was done on a sample of PBMCs or T cells enriched from blood (not recorded which). The CDR3 bases are TGTGCCAGCAGCTTATCCCCCCAGTATGGCTACACCTTC. Translated, it gives CASSLSPQYGYTF. The entire variable domain, with the rest obtained from reference TRBV7-2 and TRBJ1-2, is as follows: GAGVSQSPSNKVTEKGKDVELRCDPISGHTALYWYRQSLGQGLEFLIYFQGNSAPDKSGLPSDRFSAERTGGSVSTLTIQRTQQEDSAVYLCASSLSPQYGYTFGSGTRLTVV.